A single sample gave rise to the 3 T cell receptor beta chains below, sequenced in a study of T cells in pancreatic ductal adenocarcinoma (dated by TCRdb to the late 2010s). The selected pancreatic ductal adenocarcinoma patients had received surgery without neoadjuvant therapy. Receptors were amplified or captured by the immunoSEQ multiplex PCR assay. Sourced from immuneACCESS, this table was stored by TCRdb with only in-frame sequences that have V and J called. A share of the clones is absent; for the studies checked, an unresolved V gene accounts for under half, and the remainder has no known explanation. The table for this sample lists 97,000 or so clones; around 96% of them were counted only once. Jointly, the top ten make up 3.1% of the sample. The sequencing input was PBMCs. All receptors derive from a human donor with pancreatic ductal adenocarcinoma.

V gene TRBV4-2 combines with J gene TRBJ2-7; no reliable D call. The germline V gene encodes CDR1 LGHNA and CDR2 YNFKEQ. With 0 bases removed from V and 3 bases from J, the gap between germline ends came to 9 bases. This CDR3 has 14 amino acids. The CDR3 region has the DNA TGTGCCAGCAGCCAAGATCTTATCAGCTACGAGCAGTACTTC. This gives the protein CASSQDLISYEQYF.

This sequence joins TRBV10-1 and TRBJ1-2; D uncertain. Germline CDR1 is WNHNN and CDR2 is SYGVQD (reference sequence). Trimming took off 0 bases at V and 4 bases at J, with 6 bases between the two ends. The CDR3 is 13 amino acids. Written as DNA, the CDR3 is TGCGCCAGCAGTGAGTCTACGGTCTATGGCTACACCTTC. This encodes CASSESTVYGYTF.

The chain has TRBV2 and TRBJ1-5; 7 positions match TRBD1. Germline trimming cut 6 bases from V and 9 bases from J; bases unmatched to any gene: 8. The CDR3 is 13 amino acids. Germline V gives CDR1 SNHLY, CDR2 FYNNEI. CDR3 DNA: TGTGCCAGCAGGTTCCAGGGGGTGGGGCCCCAGCATTTT. Its protein is CASRFQGVGPQHF.